Here is one T cell receptor (beta chain) with its context. Its antigen is currently unknown. Produced via immunoSEQ multiplex PCR; TCRdb's table is partial and in-frame only. The table lists around 200,000 clones, 94% of them singletons. This sample was taken from a study of T cell responses to AZD1222 COVID-19 vaccine. Regarding the study as a whole: Females made up more of the donors, who were largely white British, and clonal diversity may have come out too low.

The germline V gene has CDR1 MGHRA and CDR2 YSYEKL. The CDR3 has 14 amino acids. The J segment lost 2 bases and the V segment lost 0 bases, leaving 0 bases of the junction unmatched. The V call is TRBV4-1, the J call TRBJ1-2; TRBD1 matches 7 bases. This sequence was found in an adult who received the AZD1222 COVID-19 vaccine. The sequencing here drew on peripheral blood, taken 28 days after the second AZD1222 dose. CDR3 coding DNA: TGCGCCAGCAGCCAAGAACAGGGGAACTATGGCTACACCTTC. Residues: CASSQEQGNYGYTF.